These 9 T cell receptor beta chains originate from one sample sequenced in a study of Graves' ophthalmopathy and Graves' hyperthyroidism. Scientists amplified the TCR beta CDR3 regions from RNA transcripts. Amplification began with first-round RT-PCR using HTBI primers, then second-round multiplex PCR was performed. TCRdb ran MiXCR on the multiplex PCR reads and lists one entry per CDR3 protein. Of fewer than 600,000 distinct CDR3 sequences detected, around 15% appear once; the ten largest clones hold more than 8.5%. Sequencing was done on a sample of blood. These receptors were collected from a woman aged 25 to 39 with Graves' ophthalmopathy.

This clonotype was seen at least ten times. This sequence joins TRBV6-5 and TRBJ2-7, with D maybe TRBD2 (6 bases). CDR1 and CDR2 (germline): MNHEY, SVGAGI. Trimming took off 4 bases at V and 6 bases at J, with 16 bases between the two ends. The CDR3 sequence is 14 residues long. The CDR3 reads CASSSRGGGAEQYF. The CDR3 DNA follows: TGTGCCAGCAGTTCTCGTGGAGGAGGGGCCGAGCAGTACTTC.

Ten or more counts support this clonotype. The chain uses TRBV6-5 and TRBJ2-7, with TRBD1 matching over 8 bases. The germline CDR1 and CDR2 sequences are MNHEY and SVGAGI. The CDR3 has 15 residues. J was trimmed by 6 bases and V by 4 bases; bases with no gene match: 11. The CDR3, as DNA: TGTGCCAGCAGTTCCCCGACAGGGGCGGGTGTCGAGCAGTACTTC. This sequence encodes CASSSPTGAGVEQYF.

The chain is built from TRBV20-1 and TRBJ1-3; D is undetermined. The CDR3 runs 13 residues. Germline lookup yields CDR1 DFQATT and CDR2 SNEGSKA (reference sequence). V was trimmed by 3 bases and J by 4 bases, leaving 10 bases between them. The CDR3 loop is CSASPGRGNTIYF. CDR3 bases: TGCAGTGCTAGCCCGGGCCGCGGAAACACCATATATTTT.

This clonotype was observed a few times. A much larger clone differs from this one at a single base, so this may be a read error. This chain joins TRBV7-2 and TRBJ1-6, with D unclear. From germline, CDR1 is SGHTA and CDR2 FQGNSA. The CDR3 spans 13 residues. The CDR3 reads CASSLDVNSHLHF. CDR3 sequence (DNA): TGTGCCAGCAGCTTAGATGTCAATTCACACCTCCACTTT. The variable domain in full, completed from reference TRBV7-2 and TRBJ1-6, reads GAGVSQSPSNKVTEKGKDVELRCDPISGHTALYWYRQSLGQGLEFLIYFQGNSAPDKSGLPSDRFSAERTGGSVSTLTIQRTQQEDSAVYLCASSLDVNSHLHFGNGTRLTVT.

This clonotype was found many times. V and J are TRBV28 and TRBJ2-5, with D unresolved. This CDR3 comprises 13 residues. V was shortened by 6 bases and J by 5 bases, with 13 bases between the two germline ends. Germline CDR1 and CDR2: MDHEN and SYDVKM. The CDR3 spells CASRGWPWETQYF. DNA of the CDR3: TGTGCCAGCAGAGGTTGGCCCTGGGAGACCCAGTACTTC.

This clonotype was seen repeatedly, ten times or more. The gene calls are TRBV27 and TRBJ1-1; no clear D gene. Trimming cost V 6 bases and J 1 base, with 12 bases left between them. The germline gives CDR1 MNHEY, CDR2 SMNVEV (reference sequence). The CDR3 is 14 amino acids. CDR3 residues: CASRFPGSNTEAFF. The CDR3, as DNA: TGTGCCAGCAGGTTTCCGGGCTCGAACACTGAAGCTTTCTTT.

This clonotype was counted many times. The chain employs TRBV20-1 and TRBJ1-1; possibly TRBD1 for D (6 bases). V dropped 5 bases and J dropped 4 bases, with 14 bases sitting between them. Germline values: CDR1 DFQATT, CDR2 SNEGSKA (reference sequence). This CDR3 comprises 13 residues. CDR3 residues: CSAGGGGPTEAFF. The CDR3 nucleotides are TGCAGTGCTGGAGGGGGGGGACCCACTGAAGCTTTCTTT.

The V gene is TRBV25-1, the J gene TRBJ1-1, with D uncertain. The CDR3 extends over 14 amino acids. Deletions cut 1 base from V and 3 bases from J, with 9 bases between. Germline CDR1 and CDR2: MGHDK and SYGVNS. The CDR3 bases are TGTGCCAGCAGTGAATCCCGCAGAGACACTGAAGCTTTCTTT. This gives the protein CASSESRRDTEAFF.

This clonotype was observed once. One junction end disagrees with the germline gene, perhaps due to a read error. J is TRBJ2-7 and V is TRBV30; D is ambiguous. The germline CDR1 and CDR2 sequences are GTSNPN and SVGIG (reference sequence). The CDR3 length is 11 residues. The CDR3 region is CARSVRSEQYF. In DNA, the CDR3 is TGTGCCCGGAGTGTTCGGTCCGAGCAGTACTTC. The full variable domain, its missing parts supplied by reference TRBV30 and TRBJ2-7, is SQTIHQWPATLVQPVGSPLSLECTVEGTSNPNLYWYRQAAGRGLQLLFYSVGIGQISSEVPQNLSASRPQDRQFILSSKKLLLSDSGFYLCARSVRSEQYFGPGTRLTVT.